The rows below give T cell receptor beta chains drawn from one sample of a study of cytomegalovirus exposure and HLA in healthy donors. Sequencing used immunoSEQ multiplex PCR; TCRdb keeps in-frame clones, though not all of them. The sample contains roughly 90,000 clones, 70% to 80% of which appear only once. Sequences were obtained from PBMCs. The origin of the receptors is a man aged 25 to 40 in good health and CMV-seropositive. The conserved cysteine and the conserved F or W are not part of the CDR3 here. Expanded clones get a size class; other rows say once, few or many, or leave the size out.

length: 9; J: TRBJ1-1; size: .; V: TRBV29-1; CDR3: SARGYAEAF
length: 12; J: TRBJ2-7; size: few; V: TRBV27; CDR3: ASSPGLISYEQY
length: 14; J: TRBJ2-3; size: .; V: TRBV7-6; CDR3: ASSSGLAGGGDTQY
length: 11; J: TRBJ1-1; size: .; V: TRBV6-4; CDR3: ASSPSADTEAF
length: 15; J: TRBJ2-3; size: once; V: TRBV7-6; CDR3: ASSLGTGWRDTDTQY
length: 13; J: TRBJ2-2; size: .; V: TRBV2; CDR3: ASNIRGGGDGELF
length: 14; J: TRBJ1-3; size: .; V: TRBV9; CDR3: ASSVGQVGSGNTIY
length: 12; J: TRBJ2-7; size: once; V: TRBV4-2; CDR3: ASTPTGGRYEQY
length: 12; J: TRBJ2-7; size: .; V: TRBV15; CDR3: ATSGRRGSYEQY
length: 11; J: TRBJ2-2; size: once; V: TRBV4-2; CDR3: ASSQDRGGELF
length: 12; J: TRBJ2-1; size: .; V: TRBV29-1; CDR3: SAQTGGVVGEQF
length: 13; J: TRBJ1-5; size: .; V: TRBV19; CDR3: ASSMGLYSNQPQH
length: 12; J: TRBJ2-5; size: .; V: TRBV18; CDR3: ASSPLNSQETQY
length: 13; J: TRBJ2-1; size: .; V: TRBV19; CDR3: ASSMGIHSYNEQF
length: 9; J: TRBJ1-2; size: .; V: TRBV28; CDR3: ASSVQGAYT
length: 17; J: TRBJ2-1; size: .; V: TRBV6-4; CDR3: ASSEKLTGQGGGAVEQF
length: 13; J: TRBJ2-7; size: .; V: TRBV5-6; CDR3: ASSSRQGNTYEQY
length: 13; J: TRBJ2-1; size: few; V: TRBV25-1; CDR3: ASSESKSSYNEQF
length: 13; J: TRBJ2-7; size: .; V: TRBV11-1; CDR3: ASSSTGGSPYEQY
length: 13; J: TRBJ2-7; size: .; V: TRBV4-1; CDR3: ASSQGHLISYEQY
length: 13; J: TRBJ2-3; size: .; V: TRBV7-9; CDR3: ASSLDRGSTDTQY
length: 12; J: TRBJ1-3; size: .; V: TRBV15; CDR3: ATSREGNADTIY
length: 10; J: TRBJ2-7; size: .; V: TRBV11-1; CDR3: ASSSFRYEQY
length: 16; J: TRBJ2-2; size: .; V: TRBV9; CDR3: ASSPRTSGGPNTGELF
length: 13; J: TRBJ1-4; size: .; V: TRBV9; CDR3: ASSLESGINEKLF
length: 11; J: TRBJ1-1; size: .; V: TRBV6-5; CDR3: ASSYGRGAEAF
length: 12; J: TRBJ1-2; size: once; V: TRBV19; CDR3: ASSPGTAQDGYT
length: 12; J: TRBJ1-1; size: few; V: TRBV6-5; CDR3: ASSPDRRNTEAF
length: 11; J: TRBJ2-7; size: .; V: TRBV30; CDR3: AWSRDSSYEQY
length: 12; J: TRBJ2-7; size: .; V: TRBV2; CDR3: ASFGGGATYEQY
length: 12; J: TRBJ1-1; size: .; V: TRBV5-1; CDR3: ASGSGSRNTEAF
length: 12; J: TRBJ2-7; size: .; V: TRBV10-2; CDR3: ASRGGQINYEQY
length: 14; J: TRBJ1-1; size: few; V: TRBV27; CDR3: ASRRGTGKMNTEAF
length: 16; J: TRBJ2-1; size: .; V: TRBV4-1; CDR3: ASSQDSRGRNSYNEQF
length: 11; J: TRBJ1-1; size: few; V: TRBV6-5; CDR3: ASRTASFTEAF
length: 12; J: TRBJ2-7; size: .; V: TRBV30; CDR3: AWSVSGSFHEQY
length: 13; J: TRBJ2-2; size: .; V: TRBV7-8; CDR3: ASSLSGANTGELF
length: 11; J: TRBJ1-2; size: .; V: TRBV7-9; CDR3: ASSRQMNYGYT
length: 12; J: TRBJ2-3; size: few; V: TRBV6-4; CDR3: ASSDEDSTDTQY
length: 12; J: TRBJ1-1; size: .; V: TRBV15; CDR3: AARRDRGDTEAF
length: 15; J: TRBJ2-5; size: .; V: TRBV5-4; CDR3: ASSLWGLAGVQETQY
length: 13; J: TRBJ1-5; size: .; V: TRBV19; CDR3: ASSAGHGVNQPQH
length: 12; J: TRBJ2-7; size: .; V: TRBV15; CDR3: ATSWRTNSYEQY
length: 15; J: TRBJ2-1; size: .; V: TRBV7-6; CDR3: ASSSSPGLYIPDEQF
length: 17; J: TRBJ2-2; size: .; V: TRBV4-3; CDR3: ASSQDWTGGSTNTGELF
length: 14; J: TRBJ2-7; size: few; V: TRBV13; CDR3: ASTGASGGPTYEQY
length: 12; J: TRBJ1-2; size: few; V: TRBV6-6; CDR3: ASSLDRVSYGYT
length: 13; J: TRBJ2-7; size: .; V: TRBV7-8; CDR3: ASSLGTDSSYEQY
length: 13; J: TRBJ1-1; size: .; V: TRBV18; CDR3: ASSPYSTQNTEAF
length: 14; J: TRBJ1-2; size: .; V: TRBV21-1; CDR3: ASSKSRRDSEAGYT
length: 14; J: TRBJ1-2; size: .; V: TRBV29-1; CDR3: SVDSGFGLPVGGYT
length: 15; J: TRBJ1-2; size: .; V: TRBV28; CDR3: ASSSYRGEGIIYGYT
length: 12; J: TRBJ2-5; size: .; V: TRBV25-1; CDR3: ASSEVTGLETQY